The T cell receptor (beta chain) under discussion was sequenced for a study of identical twins. This clonotype was seen ten or more times. Its antigen is undetermined. Germline V gives CDR1 MNHEY, CDR2 SVGAGI. The CDR3 has 16 amino acids. The junction had 8 bases not matched to a gene; V was cut back by 2 bases and J by 6 bases. Findings of the study overall: Conclusions were based on cross-sectional statistical analysis, without following the same donors. Fewer insertions characterized abundant cord blood beta clonotypes, whereas memory repertoires showed none. There was more out-of-frame TCR alpha sharing in monozygotic twins than models estimated.

A universal primer site was added by template switching, and unique molecular identifiers were carried by the cDNA. One entry per CDR3 protein results from TCRdb running MiXCR on the 5' RACE reads. The repertoire holds 450,000 or so distinct CDR3 sequences, with approximately 15% as singletons. The same sample was also used in a study of yellow fever vaccine responses in identical twins.

The rearrangement joins TRBV6-5 to TRBJ2-1; 9 nucleotides line up with TRBD1. Sequenced input: CD4+ T cells sorted from blood. The source is a woman in her late teens or twenties in good health. The CDR3 sequence is CASSYIGQGISNEQFF. CDR3 DNA: TGTGCCAGCAGTTACATCGGACAGGGGATCTCCAATGAGCAGTTCTTC.